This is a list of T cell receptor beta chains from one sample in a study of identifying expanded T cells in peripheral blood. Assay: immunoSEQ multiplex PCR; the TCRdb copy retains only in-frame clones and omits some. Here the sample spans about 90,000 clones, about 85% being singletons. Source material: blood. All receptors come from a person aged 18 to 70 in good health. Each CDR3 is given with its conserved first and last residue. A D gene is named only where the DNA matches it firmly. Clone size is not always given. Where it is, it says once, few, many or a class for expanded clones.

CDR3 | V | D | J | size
CASSLGTGEAYSNQPQHF | TRBV5-1 | TRBD1 | TRBJ1-5 | -
CASTGQGRGYTF | TRBV2 | TRBD1 | TRBJ1-2 | -
CASFRDSSTDTQYF | TRBV5-1 | TRBD1 | TRBJ2-3 | -
CASSAVAGRNSNTEAFF | TRBV7-9 | - | TRBJ1-1 | few
CASSHSKLRGRHTEAFF | TRBV4-1 | TRBD1 | TRBJ1-1 | few
CASSQGRNQPQHF | TRBV5-6 | - | TRBJ1-5 | -
CASKQGLWQETQYF | TRBV27 | - | TRBJ2-5 | -
CASSPNPTIGAFF | TRBV7-9 | - | TRBJ1-1 | -
CASQYGQGYTQYF | TRBV7-3 | - | TRBJ2-3 | -
CAGRPTLNTEAFF | TRBV6-1 | - | TRBJ1-1 | -
CASSLGATTYEQYF | TRBV5-6 | - | TRBJ2-7 | -
CASSAPSSPLHF | TRBV28 | - | TRBJ1-6 | -
CASSGNRGFQETQYF | TRBV19 | TRBD1 | TRBJ2-5 | -
CASSFEPNTGELFF | TRBV5-6 | - | TRBJ2-2 | -
CASSSRDSGNTIYF | TRBV5-6 | TRBD1 | TRBJ1-3 | -
CASRARLDNYGYTF | TRBV5-1 | - | TRBJ1-2 | -
CASSEQGMNTEAFF | TRBV18 | TRBD1 | TRBJ1-1 | -